This passage covers 4 T cell receptor beta chains from one sample sequenced in a study of pediatric ulcerative colitis. This table comes from immunoSEQ multiplex PCR, and its TCRdb copy is limited to in-frame clones, with some not included. The table has more than 50,000 clones, more than 75% seen once. Sequencing was performed on blood. Every receptor here comes from a boy younger than 18 who was a control in a study of pediatric ulcerative colitis.

V usage is TRBV28 and J usage is TRBJ1-5; 9 nucleotides match TRBD1. Germline loops: CDR1 MDHEN, CDR2 SYDVKM. V lost 5 bases, J lost 11 bases, and 10 bases stayed unmatched. The CDR3 runs to 14 residues. CDR3 residues: CASSPPGQGIAQHF. CDR3 DNA sequence: TGTGCCAGCAGTCCCCCGGGACAGGGAATTGCCCAGCATTTT.

The chain combines TRBV12-5 with TRBJ1-1, with TRBD1 as a possible D gene (6 bases). Germline V gives CDR1 LGHNT, CDR2 FRNRAP. CDR3 length: 22 residues. V shed 3 bases and J shed 1 base, with 33 bases lying between them. The CDR3 DNA sequence: TGTGCTAGTGGTTTTGAGGGACATCCACGAGTTTGGAAGAGAGAAGCGAACACTGAAGCTTTCTTT. Protein sequence: CASGFEGHPRVWKREANTEAFF.

V usage is TRBV4-2 and J usage is TRBJ2-2; 7 nucleotides line up with TRBD2. The trim removed 5 bases at V and 1 base at J, leaving 10 bases unmatched. Per the germline V gene, CDR1 is LGHNA and CDR2 is YNFKEQ. The CDR3 loop spans 17 amino acids. Written as DNA, the CDR3 is TGTGCCAGCAGCACCCAGGCCCGCGGGGGGAACACCGGGGAGCTGTTTTTT. Its protein is CASSTQARGGNTGELFF.

This clone was counted once. The chain recombines TRBV5-1 with TRBJ2-3; 7 bases align to TRBD2. This CDR3 region has 14 residues. V shed 0 bases, J shed 5 bases, and the junction held 3 bases outside the gene matches. The germline V gene has CDR1 SGHRS and CDR2 YFSETQ. CDR3 in DNA: TGCGCCAGCAGCTTGGGGGCGGGAGAAGATACGCAGTATTTT. Its protein product is CASSLGAGEDTQYF.